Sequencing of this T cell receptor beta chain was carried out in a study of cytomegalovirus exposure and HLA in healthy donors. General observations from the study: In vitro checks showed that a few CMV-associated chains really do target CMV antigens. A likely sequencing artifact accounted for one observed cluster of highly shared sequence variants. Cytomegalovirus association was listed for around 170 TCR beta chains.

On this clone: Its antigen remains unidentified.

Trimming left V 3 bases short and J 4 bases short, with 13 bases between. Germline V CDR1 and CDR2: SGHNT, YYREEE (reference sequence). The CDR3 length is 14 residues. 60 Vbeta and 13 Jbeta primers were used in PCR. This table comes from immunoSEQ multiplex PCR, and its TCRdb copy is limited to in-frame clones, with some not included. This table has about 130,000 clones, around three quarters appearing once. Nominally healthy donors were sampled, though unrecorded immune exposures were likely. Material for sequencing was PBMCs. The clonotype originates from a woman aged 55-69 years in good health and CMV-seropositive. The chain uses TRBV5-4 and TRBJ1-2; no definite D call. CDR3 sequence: CASSSPGGGYGYTF. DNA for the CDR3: TGTGCCAGCAGCTCACCGGGTGGCGGCTATGGCTACACCTTC.